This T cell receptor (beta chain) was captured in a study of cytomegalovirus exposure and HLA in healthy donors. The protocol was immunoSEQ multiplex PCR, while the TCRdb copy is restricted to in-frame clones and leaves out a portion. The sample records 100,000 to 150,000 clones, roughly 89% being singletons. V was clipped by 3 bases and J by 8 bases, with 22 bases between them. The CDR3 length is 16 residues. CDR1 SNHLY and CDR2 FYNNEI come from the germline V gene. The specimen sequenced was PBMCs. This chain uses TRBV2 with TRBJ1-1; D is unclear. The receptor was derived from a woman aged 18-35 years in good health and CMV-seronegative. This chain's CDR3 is CASSDTPSGQVKEAFF. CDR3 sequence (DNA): TGTGCCAGCAGTGATACTCCGTCTGGGCAGGTGAAAGAAGCTTTCTTT.